One sample yielded the 9 T cell receptor beta chains listed below, sequenced in a study of blood T cell repertoires in COVID-19. Data came from immunoSEQ multiplex PCR; TCRdb stores just in-frame clones and leaves some out. This sample carries 450,000 to 500,000 clones, 87% of them seen once, and the ten largest clones take under 0.75%. The specimen sequenced was PBMCs or T cells enriched from blood (not recorded which). These receptors came from a woman between 18 and 29 years old who had recovered from COVID-19.

This chain joins TRBV12-3 or TRBV12-4 and TRBJ2-4, with 7 positions matching TRBD1. Losses at the gene ends were 5 bases for V and 10 bases for J; bases not matched to a gene: 5. The CDR3 spans 12 residues. CDR3 sequence reads: CASSMTGRIQYF. The DNA of the CDR3 is TGTGCCAGCAGTATGACAGGGAGAATTCAGTACTTC.

There are a few counts of this clone. This rearrangement joins TRBV7-9 to TRBJ1-2; tentatively, D is TRBD1 (6 bases). V dropped 1 base and J dropped 8 bases, with 14 bases sitting between them. The CDR3 spans 14 residues. CDR1 is SEHNR, CDR2 FQNEAQ, per germline (reference sequence). The CDR3: CASSLDRTGLGYTF. As DNA, the CDR3 is TGTGCCAGCAGCTTAGACCGAACAGGGTTAGGCTACACCTTC.

This clone appeared a single time. The CDR3: CASSVMRQKETQYF. For the CDR3, the DNA is TGTGCCAGCAGTGTAATGCGGCAGAAGGAGACCCAGTACTTC. The gene calls are TRBV2 and TRBJ2-5; D remains ambiguous. V shed 4 bases and J shed 5 bases, with 14 bases lying between them. CDR3 length equals 14 residues. Germline CDR1 is SNHLY and CDR2 is FYNNEI.

This chain connects TRBV14 to TRBJ1-3; D ambiguous. The CDR3 loop spans 16 amino acids. CDR1 is SGHDN, CDR2 FVKESK, per germline. Trimming stripped 0 bases from V and 3 bases from J, with 12 bases between. The CDR3 sequence is CASSQDWAPDGNTIYF. DNA of the CDR3: TGTGCCAGCAGCCAAGATTGGGCGCCGGATGGAAACACCATATATTTT.

The chain links TRBV2 to TRBJ1-2, with D possibly matching TRBD1 (5 bases). This CDR3 is 14 amino acids long. Germline V lookup: CDR1 SNHLY, CDR2 FYNNEI. V lost 8 bases to trimming and J lost 2 bases, with 15 bases between them. CDR3 residues: CASSPRGGNYGYTF. The DNA for the CDR3 is TGTGCCAGCTCCCCGCGGGGCGGGAACTATGGCTACACCTTC.

Only one count was recorded for this clone. The rearrangement joins TRBV5-6 to TRBJ2-1; D is undetermined. CDR3 length: 13 amino acids. Between the trimmed V and J ends, which lost 1 base and 8 bases, there was a span of 10 bases. Per the germline V gene, CDR1 is SGHDT and CDR2 is YYEEEE. Here the CDR3 DNA reads TGTGCCAGCAGCTTGCCTGTAGTAGATGAGCAGTTCTTC. This gives the protein CASSLPVVDEQFF.

This chain links TRBV11-3 with TRBJ2-1; possibly TRBD2 for D (6 bases). Trimming left V 3 bases short and J 5 bases short, with 14 bases between. CDR3 length: 15 residues. The germline CDR1 and CDR2 sequences are SGHNT and YENEEA. DNA for the CDR3: TGTGCCAGCAGCTTTATCGGGAGTCCTGACAATGAGCAGTTCTTC. It yields the protein CASSFIGSPDNEQFF.

V gene TRBV5-1 combines with J gene TRBJ2-1; D call uncertain. The CDR3 has 12 amino acids. The V gene's germline CDR1 is SGHRS and CDR2 YFSETQ. The V gene lost 3 bases and the J gene lost 7 bases, with 8 bases spanning the gap. CDR3 in DNA: TGCGCCAGCAGCTCGACCGGGAATGAGCAGTTCTTC. Its protein is CASSSTGNEQFF.

This chain connects TRBV5-6 to TRBJ2-5; 7 bases are a match to TRBD1. The CDR3 spans 14 residues. Germline V gives CDR1 SGHDT, CDR2 YYEEEE. Trimming took 3 bases from V and 4 from J; bases not matched to a gene: 6. The chain's CDR3 is CASSSPGGAETQYF. The CDR3 bases are TGTGCCAGCAGCTCTCCAGGGGGAGCAGAGACCCAGTACTTC. The variable domain in full, with the rest retrieved from reference TRBV5-6 and TRBJ2-5, is DAGVTQSPTHLIKTRGQQVTLRCSPKSGHDTVSWYQQALGQGPQFIFQYYEEEERQRGNFPDRFSGHQFPNYSSELNVNALLLGDSALYLCASSSPGGAETQYFGPGTRLLVL.